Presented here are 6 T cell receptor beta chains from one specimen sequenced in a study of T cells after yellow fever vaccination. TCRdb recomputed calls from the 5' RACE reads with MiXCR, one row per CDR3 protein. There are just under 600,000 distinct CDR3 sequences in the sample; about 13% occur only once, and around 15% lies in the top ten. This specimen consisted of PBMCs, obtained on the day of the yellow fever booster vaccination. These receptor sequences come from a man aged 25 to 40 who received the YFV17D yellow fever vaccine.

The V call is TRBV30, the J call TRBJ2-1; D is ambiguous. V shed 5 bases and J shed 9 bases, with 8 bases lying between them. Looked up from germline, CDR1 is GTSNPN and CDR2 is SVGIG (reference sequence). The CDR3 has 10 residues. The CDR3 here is CAWGGAEQFF. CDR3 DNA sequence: TGTGCCTGGGGCGGAGCTGAGCAGTTCTTC.

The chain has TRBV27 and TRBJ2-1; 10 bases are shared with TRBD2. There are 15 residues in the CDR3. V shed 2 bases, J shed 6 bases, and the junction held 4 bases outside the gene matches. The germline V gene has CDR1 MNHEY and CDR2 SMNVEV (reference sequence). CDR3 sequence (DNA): TGTGCCAGCAGTTTAAGGGGGACTAGCGCCAATGAGCAGTTCTTC. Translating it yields CASSLRGTSANEQFF.

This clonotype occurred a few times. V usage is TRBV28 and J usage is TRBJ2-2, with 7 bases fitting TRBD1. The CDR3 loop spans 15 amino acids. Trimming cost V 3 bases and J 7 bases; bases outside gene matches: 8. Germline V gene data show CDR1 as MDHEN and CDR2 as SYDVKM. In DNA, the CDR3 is TGTGCCAGCAGTTTTTCTGGGCAGGGGGACGGGGAGCTGTTTTTT. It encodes CASSFSGQGDGELFF.

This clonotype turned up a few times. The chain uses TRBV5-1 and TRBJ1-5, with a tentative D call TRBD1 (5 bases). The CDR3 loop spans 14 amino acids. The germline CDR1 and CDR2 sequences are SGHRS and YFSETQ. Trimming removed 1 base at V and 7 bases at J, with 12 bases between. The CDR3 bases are TGCGCCAGCAGCTTGTGGCCGGGGGAGCAGCCCCAGCATTTT. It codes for CASSLWPGEQPQHF.

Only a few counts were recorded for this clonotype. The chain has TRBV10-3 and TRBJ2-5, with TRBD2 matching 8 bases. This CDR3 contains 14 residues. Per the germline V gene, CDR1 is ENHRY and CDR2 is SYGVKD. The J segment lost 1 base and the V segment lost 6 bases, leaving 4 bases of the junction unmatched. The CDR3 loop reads CAISGREAQETQYF. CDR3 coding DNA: TGTGCCATCAGCGGGAGGGAGGCCCAAGAGACCCAGTACTTC.

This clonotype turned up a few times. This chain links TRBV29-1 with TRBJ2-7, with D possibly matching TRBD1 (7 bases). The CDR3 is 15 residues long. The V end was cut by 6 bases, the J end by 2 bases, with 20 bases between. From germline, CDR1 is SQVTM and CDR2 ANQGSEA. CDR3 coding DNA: TGCAGCGTACAAGGGCGGGACAGATTTACCTACGAGCAGTACTTC. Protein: CSVQGRDRFTYEQYF.